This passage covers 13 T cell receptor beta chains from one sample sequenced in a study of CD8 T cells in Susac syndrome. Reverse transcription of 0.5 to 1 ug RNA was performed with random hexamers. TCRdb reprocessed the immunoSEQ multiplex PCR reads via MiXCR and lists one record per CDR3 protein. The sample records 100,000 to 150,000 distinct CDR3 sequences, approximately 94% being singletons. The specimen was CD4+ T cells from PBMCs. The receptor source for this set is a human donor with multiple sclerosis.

The chain's CDR3 is CAIRTDTEAFF. As DNA, the CDR3 is TGTGCCATCAGGACGGACACTGAAGCTTTCTTT. V gene TRBV10-3 combines with J gene TRBJ1-1; D ambiguous. Germline V gives CDR1 ENHRY, CDR2 SYGVKD. This CDR3 is built from 11 residues. Deletions cut 6 bases from V and 3 bases from J, with 5 bases between.

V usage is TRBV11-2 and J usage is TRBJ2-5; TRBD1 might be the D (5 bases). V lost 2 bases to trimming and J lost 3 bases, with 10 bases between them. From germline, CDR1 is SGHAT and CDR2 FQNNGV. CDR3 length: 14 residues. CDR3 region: CASSLNSGKETQYF. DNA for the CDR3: TGTGCCAGCAGCTTAAACTCAGGGAAAGAGACCCAGTACTTC.

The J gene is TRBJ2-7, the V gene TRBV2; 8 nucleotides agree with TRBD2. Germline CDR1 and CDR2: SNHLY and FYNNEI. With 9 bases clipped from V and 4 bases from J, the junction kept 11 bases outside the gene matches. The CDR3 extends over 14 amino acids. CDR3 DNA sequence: TGTGCCAGTTTGGCAGGGCGGGGGGCTTACGAGCAGTACTTC. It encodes CASLAGRGAYEQYF.

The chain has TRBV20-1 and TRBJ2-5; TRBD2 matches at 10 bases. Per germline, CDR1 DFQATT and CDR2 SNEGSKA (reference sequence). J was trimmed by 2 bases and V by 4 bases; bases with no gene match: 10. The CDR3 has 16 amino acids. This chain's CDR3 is CSATSSGSHGQETQYF. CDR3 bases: TGCAGTGCTACTTCTAGCGGGAGTCATGGACAAGAGACCCAGTACTTC.

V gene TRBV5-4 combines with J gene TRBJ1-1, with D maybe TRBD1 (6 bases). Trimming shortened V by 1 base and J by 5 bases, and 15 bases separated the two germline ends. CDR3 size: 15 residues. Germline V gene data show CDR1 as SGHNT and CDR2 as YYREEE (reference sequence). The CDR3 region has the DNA TGTGCCAGCAGCTTGAAGGAAGGGGGGCAGACTGAAGCTTTCTTT. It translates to CASSLKEGGQTEAFF.

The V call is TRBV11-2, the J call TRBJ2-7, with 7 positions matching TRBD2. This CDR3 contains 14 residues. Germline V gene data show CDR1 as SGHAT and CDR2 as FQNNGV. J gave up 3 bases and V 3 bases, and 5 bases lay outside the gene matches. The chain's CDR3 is CASSFGGTDYEQYF. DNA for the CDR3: TGTGCCAGCAGCTTCGGGGGGACGGACTACGAGCAGTACTTC. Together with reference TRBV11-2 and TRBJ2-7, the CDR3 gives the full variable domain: EAGVAQSPRYKIIEKRQSVAFWCNPISGHATLYWYQQILGQGPKLLIQFQNNGVVDDSQLPKDRFSAERLKGVDSTLKIQPAKLEDSAVYLCASSFGGTDYEQYFGPGTRLTVT.

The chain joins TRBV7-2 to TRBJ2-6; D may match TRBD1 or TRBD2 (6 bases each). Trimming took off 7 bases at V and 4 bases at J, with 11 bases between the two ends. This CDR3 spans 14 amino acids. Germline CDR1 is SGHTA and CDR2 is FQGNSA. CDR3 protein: CASTGAGGANVLTF. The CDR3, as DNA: TGTGCCAGCACGGGGGCGGGCGGGGCCAACGTCCTGACTTTC. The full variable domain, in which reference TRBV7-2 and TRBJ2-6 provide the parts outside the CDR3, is GAGVSQSPSNKVTEKGKDVELRCDPISGHTALYWYRQSLGQGLEFLIYFQGNSAPDKSGLPSDRFSAERTGGSVSTLTIQRTQQEDSAVYLCASTGAGGANVLTFGAGSRLTVL.

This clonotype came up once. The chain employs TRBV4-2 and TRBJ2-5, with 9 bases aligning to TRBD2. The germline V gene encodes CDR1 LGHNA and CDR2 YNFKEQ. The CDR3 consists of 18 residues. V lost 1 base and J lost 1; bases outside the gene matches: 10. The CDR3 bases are TGTGCCAGCAGCCAAGGCACTAGCGGGCTACTACTCCAAGAGACCCAGTACTTC. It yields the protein CASSQGTSGLLLQETQYF.

CDR3 sequence: CASSVAGGRYTQYF. DNA of the CDR3: TGTGCCAGCAGTGTAGCGGGGGGAAGGTATACGCAGTATTTT. The chain is built from TRBV25-1 and TRBJ2-3; TRBD2 agrees at 10 bases. Looked up from germline, CDR1 is MGHDK and CDR2 is SYGVNS. V shed 4 bases and J 7 bases; nucleotides not matched to a gene: 5. This CDR3 region has 14 residues.

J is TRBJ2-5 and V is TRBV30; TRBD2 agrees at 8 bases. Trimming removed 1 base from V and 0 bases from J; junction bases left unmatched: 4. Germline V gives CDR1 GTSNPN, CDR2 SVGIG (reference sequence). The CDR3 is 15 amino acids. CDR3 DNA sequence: TGTGCCTGGAGTGGATCTAGCGGGTACCAAGAGACCCAGTACTTC. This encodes CAWSGSSGYQETQYF.

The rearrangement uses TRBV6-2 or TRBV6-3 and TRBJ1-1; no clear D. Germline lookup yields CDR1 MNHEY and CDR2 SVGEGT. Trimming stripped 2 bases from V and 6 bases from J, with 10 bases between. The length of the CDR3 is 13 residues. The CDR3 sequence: CASSYRDIPEAFF. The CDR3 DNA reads TGTGCCAGCAGTTACCGCGACATCCCTGAAGCTTTCTTT.

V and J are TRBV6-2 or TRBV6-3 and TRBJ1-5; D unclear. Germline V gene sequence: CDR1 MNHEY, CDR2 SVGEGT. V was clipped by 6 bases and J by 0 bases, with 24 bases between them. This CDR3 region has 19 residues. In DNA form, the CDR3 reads TGTGCCAGCAGCAACCCAGTAGATATCGGGCAGCATAGCAATCAGCCCCAGCATTTT. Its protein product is CASSNPVDIGQHSNQPQHF.

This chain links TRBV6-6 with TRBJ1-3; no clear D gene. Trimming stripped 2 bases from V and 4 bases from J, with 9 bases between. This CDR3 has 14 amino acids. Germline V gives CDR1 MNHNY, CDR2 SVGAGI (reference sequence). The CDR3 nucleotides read TGTGCCAGCAGTTACGGCGGCACGGGAAACACCATATATTTT. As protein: CASSYGGTGNTIYF.